A selection of T cell receptor beta chains follows, all from one sample in a study of yellow fever vaccine responses in identical twins. TCRdb re-called the RT-PCR reads with MiXCR, one entry per CDR3 protein. The sample includes several thousand distinct CDR3 sequences, over 65% seen only once; the top ten take approximately 3%. Source: T cells from blood (PBMCs), unsorted or a sorted subset (not recorded which), taken before or after yellow fever vaccination (not recorded which). The receptors come from a woman between 18 and 29 years old who received the yellow fever vaccine. Each CDR3 is given with its conserved first and last residue. Fields, in order: clone size, J gene, V gene, D gene, CDR3 protein, CDR3 DNA. A D gene is named only where the DNA matches it firmly. Size is stated for part of the rows, as once, few or many counts, or as a class when the clone is expanded.

abundance: few; j_gene: TRBJ1-6; v_gene: TRBV11-3; d_gene: .; CDR3aa: CASSIRDTNSPLHF; CDR3nt: TGTGCCAGCAGCATCCGAGACACGAATTCACCCCTCCACTTT
abundance: .; j_gene: TRBJ2-1; v_gene: TRBV11-1; d_gene: TRBD1; CDR3aa: CASSGDSNNEQFF; CDR3nt: TGTGCCAGCAGCGGGGACAGCAACAATGAGCAGTTCTTC
abundance: .; j_gene: TRBJ2-5; v_gene: TRBV2; d_gene: .; CDR3aa: CASSVLSSQYF; CDR3nt: TGTGCCAGCAGTGTTTTAAGTTCCCAGTACTTC
abundance: .; j_gene: TRBJ2-1; v_gene: TRBV5-1; d_gene: .; CDR3aa: CASSLGILSHYNEQFF; CDR3nt: TGCGCCAGCAGCTTGGGAATCCTCTCCCACTACAATGAGCAGTTCTTC
abundance: .; j_gene: TRBJ2-2; v_gene: TRBV11-2; d_gene: .; CDR3aa: CASSLDVGGIAGELFF; CDR3nt: TGTGCCAGCAGCTTAGACGTAGGAGGGATCGCCGGGGAGCTGTTTTTT
abundance: .; j_gene: TRBJ2-7; v_gene: TRBV23-1; d_gene: .; CDR3aa: CASSQSRLEENEQYF; CDR3nt: TGCGCCAGCAGTCAATCGCGACTAGAAGAAAACGAGCAGTACTTC
abundance: .; j_gene: TRBJ2-7; v_gene: TRBV29-1; d_gene: TRBD1; CDR3aa: CSGGQGAVEQYF; CDR3nt: TGCAGCGGGGGACAGGGGGCGGTCGAGCAGTACTTC
abundance: .; j_gene: TRBJ2-5; v_gene: TRBV11-1; d_gene: .; CDR3aa: CASSVGQSQETQYF; CDR3nt: TGTGCCAGCAGCGTGGGCCAATCCCAAGAGACCCAGTACTTC
abundance: .; j_gene: TRBJ2-4; v_gene: TRBV20-1; d_gene: .; CDR3aa: CSARDGAKNIQYF; CDR3nt: TGCAGTGCTAGAGACGGAGCCAAAAACATTCAGTACTTC
abundance: .; j_gene: TRBJ2-7; v_gene: TRBV12-3/TRBV12-4; d_gene: .; CDR3aa: CASRKQGYEQYF; CDR3nt: TGTGCCAGCAGAAAACAGGGCTACGAGCAGTACTTC
abundance: .; j_gene: TRBJ2-1; v_gene: TRBV20-1; d_gene: .; CDR3aa: CSAPDYSANNEQFF; CDR3nt: TGCAGTGCCCCCGACTATAGCGCGAACAATGAGCAGTTCTTC
abundance: .; j_gene: TRBJ2-7; v_gene: TRBV24-1; d_gene: TRBD1; CDR3aa: CATSDTGTGFYEQYF; CDR3nt: TGTGCCACCAGTGATACCGGGACAGGGTTCTACGAGCAGTACTTC
abundance: .; j_gene: TRBJ2-3; v_gene: TRBV15; d_gene: TRBD1; CDR3aa: CATSSQSPGQGTDTQYF; CDR3nt: TGTGCCACCAGCAGTCAATCACCGGGACAGGGGACAGATACGCAGTATTTT
abundance: .; j_gene: TRBJ2-5; v_gene: TRBV18; d_gene: .; CDR3aa: CASSPQSQETQYF; CDR3nt: TGTGCCAGCTCACCACAGTCTCAAGAGACCCAGTACTTC
abundance: once; j_gene: TRBJ2-5; v_gene: TRBV5-1; d_gene: TRBD1; CDR3aa: CASSRGQIQETQYF; CDR3nt: TGCGCCAGCAGCCGGGGACAGATCCAAGAGACCCAGTACTTC
abundance: .; j_gene: TRBJ1-1; v_gene: TRBV14; d_gene: .; CDR3aa: CASSHKSEAFF; CDR3nt: TGTGCCAGCAGCCACAAAAGTGAAGCTTTCTTT
abundance: once; j_gene: TRBJ2-7; v_gene: TRBV29-1; d_gene: TRBD2; CDR3aa: CSVVGRETGTSGSVHEQYF; CDR3nt: TGCAGCGTTGTTGGCCGGGAAACCGGGACTAGCGGGAGTGTCCACGAGCAGTACTTC
abundance: .; j_gene: TRBJ2-7; v_gene: TRBV6-1; d_gene: TRBD1; CDR3aa: CASTTGGSIYEQYF; CDR3nt: TGTGCCAGCACCACAGGGGGTTCCATCTACGAGCAGTACTTC
abundance: few; j_gene: TRBJ1-5; v_gene: TRBV23-1; d_gene: .; CDR3aa: CASSQSDNNQPQHF; CDR3nt: TGCGCCAGCAGTCAATCGGACAACAATCAGCCCCAGCATTTT
abundance: .; j_gene: TRBJ2-7; v_gene: TRBV13; d_gene: .; CDR3aa: CAIQDVSSYEQYF; CDR3nt: TGTGCCATCCAGGATGTTAGCTCCTACGAGCAGTACTTC